This T cell receptor (beta chain) was sequenced in a study of beta chain features in type 1 diabetes. Study findings and constraints: Type 1 diabetes patients had moderately but significantly shorter TCRB CDR3s in all four CD4+ subsets.

This clone was seen a handful of times. As yet, its antigen is unknown. The trim removed 4 bases at V and 2 bases at J, leaving 9 bases unmatched. Per the germline V gene, CDR1 is SGHTA and CDR2 is FQGNSA. This CDR3 has 17 amino acids. The study reverse transcribed the entire isolated RNA, so it sequenced expressed TCRB transcripts. Assay: immunoSEQ multiplex PCR; the TCRdb copy retains only in-frame clones and omits some. The sample holds hundreds of thousands of clones; roughly 13% are singletons and the top ten take nearly 0.04%. The clonotype comes from a man aged 18 to 35 with type 1 diabetes. Sequenced: naive CD4+ T cells from blood. The rearrangement joins TRBV7-2 to TRBJ2-2, with TRBD2 matching over 8 bases. The CDR3 is CASSSYTLAANTGELFF. In DNA form, the CDR3 reads TGTGCCAGCAGCTCCTATACACTAGCGGCTAACACCGGGGAGCTGTTTTTT.